The clone carrying this TCR beta chain was picked up one time. Sequencing was performed with immunoSEQ multiplex PCR; in TCRdb, only in-frame clones are kept and a portion is missing. The sample has approximately 300,000 clones, about 82% seen once. V lost 4 bases and J 6 bases, leaving 10 bases between the germline ends. The CDR3 sequence is 13 residues long. Germline V gene lookup returns CDR1 LGHDT and CDR2 YNNKEL (reference sequence). The data were taken from a study of blood T cell repertoires in COVID-19. This receptor was identified in a woman aged 45-65 years with active or convalescent COVID-19. Sequencing was carried out using peripheral blood. The chain couples TRBV3-1 (or the pseudogene TRBV3-2) to TRBJ2-1, with D perhaps matching TRBD2 (5 bases). The CDR3 spells CASSPRSGNEQFF. The CDR3 nucleotides read TGTGCCAGCAGCCCTCGGAGCGGCAATGAGCAGTTCTTC.